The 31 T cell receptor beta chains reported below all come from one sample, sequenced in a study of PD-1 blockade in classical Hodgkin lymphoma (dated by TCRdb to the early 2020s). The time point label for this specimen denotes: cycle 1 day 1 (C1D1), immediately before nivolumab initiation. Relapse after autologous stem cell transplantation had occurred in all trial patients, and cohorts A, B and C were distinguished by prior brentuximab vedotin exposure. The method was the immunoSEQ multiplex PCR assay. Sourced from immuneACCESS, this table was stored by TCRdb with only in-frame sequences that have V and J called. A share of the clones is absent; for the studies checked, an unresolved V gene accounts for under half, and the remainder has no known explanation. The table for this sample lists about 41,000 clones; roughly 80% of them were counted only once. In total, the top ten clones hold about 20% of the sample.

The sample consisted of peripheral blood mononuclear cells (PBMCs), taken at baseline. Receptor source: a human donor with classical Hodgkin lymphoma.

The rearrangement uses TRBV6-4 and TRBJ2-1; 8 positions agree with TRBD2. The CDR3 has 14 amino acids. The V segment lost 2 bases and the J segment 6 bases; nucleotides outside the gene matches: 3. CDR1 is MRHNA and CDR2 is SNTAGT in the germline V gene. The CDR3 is CASSDRLAGNEQFF. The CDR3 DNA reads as TGTGCCAGCAGTGACCGTCTAGCGGGCAATGAGCAGTTCTTC.

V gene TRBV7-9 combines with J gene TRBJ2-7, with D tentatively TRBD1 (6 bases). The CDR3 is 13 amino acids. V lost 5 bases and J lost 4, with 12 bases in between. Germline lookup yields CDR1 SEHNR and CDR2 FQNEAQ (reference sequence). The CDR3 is CASSLIQGYEQYF. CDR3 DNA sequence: TGTGCCAGCAGCCTTATACAGGGTTACGAGCAGTACTTC.

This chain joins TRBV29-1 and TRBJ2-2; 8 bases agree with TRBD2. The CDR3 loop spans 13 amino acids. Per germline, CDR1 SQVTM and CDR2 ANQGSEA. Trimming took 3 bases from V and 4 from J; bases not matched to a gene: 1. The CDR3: CSVDAGGTGELFF. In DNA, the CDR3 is TGCAGCGTTGACGCGGGAGGCACCGGGGAGCTGTTTTTT.

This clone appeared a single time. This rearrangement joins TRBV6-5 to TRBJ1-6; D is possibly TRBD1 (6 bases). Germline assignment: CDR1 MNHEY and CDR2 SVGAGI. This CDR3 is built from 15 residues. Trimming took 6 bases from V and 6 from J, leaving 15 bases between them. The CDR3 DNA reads TGTGCCAGCAGCCGTTTACAGGGCGCTAATTCACCCCTCCACTTT. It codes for CASSRLQGANSPLHF.

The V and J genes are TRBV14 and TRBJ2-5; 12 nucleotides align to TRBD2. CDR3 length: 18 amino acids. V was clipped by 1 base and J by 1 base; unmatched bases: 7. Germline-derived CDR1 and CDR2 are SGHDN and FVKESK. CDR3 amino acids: CASSQGRLAGGPQETQYF. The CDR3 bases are TGTGCCAGCAGCCAAGGCCGCCTAGCGGGAGGGCCCCAAGAGACCCAGTACTTC. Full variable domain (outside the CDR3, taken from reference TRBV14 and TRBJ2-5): EAGVTQFPSHSVIEKGQTVTLRCDPISGHDNLYWYRRVMGKEIKFLLHFVKESKQDESGMPNNRFLAERTGGTYSTLKVQPAELEDSGVYFCASSQGRLAGGPQETQYFGPGTRLLVL.

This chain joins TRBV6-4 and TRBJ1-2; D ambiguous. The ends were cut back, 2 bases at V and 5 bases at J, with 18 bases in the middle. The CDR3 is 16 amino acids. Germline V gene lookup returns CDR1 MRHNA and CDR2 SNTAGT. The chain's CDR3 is CASSDRPRASHYGYTF. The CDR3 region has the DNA TGTGCCAGCAGTGACCGACCCCGTGCTTCGCATTATGGCTACACCTTC.

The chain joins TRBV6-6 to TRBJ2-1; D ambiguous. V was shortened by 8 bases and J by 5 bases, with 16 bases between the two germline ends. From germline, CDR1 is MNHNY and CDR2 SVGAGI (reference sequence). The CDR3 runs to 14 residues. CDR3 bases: TGTGCCAGCCAACCAGAAATCTTTAACAATGAGCAGTTCTTC. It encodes CASQPEIFNNEQFF.

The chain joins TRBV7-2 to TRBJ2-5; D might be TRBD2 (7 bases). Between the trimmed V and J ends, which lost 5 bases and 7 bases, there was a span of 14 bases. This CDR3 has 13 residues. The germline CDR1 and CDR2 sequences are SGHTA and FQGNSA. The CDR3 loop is CASSPKGGATQYF. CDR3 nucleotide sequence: TGTGCCAGCAGCCCAAAAGGGGGGGCGACCCAGTACTTC.

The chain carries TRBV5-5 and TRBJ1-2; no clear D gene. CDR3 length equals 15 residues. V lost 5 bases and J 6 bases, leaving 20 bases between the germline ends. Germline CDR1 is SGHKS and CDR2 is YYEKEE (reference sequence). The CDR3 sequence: CASRIGPLPLDGYTF. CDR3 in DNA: TGTGCCAGCAGGATCGGTCCCCTACCCTTAGATGGCTACACCTTC.

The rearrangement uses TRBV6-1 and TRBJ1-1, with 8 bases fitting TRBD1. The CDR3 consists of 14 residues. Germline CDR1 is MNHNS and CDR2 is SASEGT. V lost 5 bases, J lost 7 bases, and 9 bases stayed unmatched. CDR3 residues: CASSPQGARGEAFF. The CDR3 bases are TGTGCCAGCAGTCCCCAGGGGGCTCGGGGTGAAGCTTTCTTT.

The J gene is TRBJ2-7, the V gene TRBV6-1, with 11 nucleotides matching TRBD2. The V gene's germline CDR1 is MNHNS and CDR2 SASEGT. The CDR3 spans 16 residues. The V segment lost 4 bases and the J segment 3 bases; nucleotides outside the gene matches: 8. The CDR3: CASSVVAGGPFYEQYF. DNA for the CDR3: TGTGCCAGCAGTGTCGTAGCGGGAGGGCCGTTCTACGAGCAGTACTTC.

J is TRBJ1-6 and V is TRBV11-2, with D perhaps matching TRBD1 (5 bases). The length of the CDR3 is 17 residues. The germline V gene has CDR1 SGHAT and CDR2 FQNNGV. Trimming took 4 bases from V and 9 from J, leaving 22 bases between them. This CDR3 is CASSSRGVEGEGSPLHF. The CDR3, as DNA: TGTGCCAGCAGCTCCAGAGGGGTAGAGGGAGAAGGTTCACCCCTCCACTTT.

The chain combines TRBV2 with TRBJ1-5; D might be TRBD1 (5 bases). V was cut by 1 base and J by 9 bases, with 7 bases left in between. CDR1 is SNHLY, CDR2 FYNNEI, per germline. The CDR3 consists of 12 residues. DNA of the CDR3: TGTGCCAGCAGTGAAGGTGGGGGGCCCCAGCATTTT. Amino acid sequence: CASSEGGGPQHF.

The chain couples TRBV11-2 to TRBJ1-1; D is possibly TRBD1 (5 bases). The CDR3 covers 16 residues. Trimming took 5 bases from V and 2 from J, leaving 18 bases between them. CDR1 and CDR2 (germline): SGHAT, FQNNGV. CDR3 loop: CASSRMGGIQNTEAFF. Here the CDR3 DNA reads TGTGCCAGCAGCCGGATGGGGGGGATCCAAAACACTGAAGCTTTCTTT. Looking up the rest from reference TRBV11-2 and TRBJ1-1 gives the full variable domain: EAGVAQSPRYKIIEKRQSVAFWCNPISGHATLYWYQQILGQGPKLLIQFQNNGVVDDSQLPKDRFSAERLKGVDSTLKIQPAKLEDSAVYLCASSRMGGIQNTEAFFGQGTRLTVV.

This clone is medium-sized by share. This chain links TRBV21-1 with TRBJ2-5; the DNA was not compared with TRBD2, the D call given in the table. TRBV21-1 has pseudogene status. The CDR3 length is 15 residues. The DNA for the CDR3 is TGTGCCAGCCTCCTGGGCCGGGAGGGCCGAGAGACCCAGTACTTC. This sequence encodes CASLLGREGRETQYF.

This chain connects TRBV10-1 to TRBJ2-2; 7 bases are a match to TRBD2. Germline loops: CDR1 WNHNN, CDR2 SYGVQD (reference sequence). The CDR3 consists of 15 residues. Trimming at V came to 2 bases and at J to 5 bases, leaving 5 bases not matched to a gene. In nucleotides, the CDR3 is TGCGCCAGCAGTGAGGGCGGGAGCCCTACCGGGGAGCTGTTTTTT. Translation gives CASSEGGSPTGELFF.

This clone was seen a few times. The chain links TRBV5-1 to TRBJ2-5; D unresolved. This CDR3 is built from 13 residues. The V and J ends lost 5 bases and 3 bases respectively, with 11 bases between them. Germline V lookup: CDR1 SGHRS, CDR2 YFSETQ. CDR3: CASSQVGKETQYF. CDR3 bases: TGCGCCAGCAGTCAGGTGGGAAAAGAGACCCAGTACTTC.

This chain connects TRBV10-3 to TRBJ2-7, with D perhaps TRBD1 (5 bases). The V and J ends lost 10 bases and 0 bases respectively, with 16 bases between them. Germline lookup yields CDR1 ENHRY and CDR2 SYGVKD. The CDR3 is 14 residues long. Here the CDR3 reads CASVLGPTSYEQYF. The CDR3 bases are TGTGCCAGCGTCCTGGGGCCGACCTCCTACGAGCAGTACTTC.

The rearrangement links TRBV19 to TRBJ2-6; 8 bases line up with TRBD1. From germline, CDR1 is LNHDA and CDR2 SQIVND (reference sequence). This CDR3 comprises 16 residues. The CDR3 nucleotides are TGTGGTACGTCTGGGACAGGATTTCTTGGGGCCAACGTCCTGACTTTC. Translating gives CGTSGTGFLGANVLTF.

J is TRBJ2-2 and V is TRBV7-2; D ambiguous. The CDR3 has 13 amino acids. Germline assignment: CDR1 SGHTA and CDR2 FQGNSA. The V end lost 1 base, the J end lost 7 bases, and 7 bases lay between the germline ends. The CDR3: CASSLEGFGELFF. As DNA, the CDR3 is TGTGCCAGCAGCTTAGAGGGATTCGGGGAGCTGTTTTTT.

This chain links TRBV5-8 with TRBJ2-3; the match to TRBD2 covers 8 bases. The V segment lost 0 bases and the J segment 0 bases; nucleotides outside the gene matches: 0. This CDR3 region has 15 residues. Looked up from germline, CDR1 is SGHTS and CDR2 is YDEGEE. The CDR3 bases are TGTGCCAGCAGCTTGGCTAGCGGGAGCACAGATACGCAGTATTTT. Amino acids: CASSLASGSTDTQYF.

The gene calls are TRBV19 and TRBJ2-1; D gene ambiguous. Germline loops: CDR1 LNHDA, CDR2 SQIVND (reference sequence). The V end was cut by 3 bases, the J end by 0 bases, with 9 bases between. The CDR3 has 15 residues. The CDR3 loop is CASSMARSSYNEQFF. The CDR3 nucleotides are TGTGCCAGTAGTATGGCCAGGAGCTCCTACAATGAGCAGTTCTTC.

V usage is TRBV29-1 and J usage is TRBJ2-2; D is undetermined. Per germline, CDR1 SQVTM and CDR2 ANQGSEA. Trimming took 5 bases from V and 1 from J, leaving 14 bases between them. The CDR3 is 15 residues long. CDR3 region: CSVNGLRGNTGELFF. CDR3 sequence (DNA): TGCAGCGTTAACGGGCTCCGTGGGAACACCGGGGAGCTGTTTTTT.

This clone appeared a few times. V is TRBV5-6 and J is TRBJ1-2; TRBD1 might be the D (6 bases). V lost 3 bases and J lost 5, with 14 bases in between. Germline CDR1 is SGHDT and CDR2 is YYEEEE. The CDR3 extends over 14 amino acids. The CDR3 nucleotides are TGTGCCAGCAGCTCCGCCGGACAGCCATATGGCTACACCTTC. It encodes CASSSAGQPYGYTF. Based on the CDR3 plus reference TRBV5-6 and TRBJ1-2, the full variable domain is DAGVTQSPTHLIKTRGQQVTLRCSPKSGHDTVSWYQQALGQGPQFIFQYYEEEERQRGNFPDRFSGHQFPNYSSELNVNALLLGDSALYLCASSSAGQPYGYTFGSGTRLTVV.

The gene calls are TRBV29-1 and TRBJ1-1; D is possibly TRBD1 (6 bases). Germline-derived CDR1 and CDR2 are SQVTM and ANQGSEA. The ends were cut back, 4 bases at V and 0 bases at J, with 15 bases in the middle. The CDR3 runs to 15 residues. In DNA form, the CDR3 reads TGCAGCGTTGGGGGGCCGGCAGGGCTGAACACTGAAGCTTTCTTT. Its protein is CSVGGPAGLNTEAFF. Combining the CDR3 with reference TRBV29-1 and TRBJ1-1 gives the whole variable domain SAVISQKPSRDICQRGTSLTIQCQVDSQVTMMFWYRQQPGQSLTLIATANQGSEATYESGFVIDKFPISRPNLTFSTLTVSNMSPEDSSIYLCSVGGPAGLNTEAFFGQGTRLTVV.

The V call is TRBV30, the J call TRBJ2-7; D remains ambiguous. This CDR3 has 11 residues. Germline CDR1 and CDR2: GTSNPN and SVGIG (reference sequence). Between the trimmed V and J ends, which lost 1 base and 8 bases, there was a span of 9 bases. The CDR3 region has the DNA TGTGCCTGGAGTGCCGGCCCCCAGCAGTACTTC. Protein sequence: CAWSAGPQQYF. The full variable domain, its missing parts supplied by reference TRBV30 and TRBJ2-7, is SQTIHQWPATLVQPVGSPLSLECTVEGTSNPNLYWYRQAAGRGLQLLFYSVGIGQISSEVPQNLSASRPQDRQFILSSKKLLLSDSGFYLCAWSAGPQQYFGPGTRLTVT.

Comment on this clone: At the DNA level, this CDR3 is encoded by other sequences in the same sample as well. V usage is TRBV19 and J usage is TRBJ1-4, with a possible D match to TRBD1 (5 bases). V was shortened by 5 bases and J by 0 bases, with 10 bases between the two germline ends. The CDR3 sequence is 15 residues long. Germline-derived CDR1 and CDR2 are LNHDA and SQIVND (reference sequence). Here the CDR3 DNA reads TGTGCCAGTAGTTTGGGGACCGCAACTAATGAAAAACTGTTTTTT. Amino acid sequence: CASSLGTATNEKLFF.

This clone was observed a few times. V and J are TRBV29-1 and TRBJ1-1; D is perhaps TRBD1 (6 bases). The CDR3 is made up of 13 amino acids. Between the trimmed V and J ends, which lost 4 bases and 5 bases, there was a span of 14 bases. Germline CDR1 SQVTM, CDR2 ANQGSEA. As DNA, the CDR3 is TGCAGCGTTGTTGTTCAGGGGATAACTGAAGCTTTCTTT. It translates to CSVVVQGITEAFF.

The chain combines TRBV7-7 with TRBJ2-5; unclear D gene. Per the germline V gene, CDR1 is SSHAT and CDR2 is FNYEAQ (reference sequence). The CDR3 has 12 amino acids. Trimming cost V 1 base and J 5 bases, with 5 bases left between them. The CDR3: CASSLVGETQYF. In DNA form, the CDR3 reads TGTGCCAGCAGCTTAGTCGGGGAGACCCAGTACTTC.

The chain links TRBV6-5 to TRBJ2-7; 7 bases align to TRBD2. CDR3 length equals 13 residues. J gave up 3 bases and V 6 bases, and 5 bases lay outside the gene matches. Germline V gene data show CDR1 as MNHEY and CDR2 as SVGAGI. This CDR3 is CASSRTRDYEQYF. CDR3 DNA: TGTGCCAGCAGCCGGACTAGGGACTACGAGCAGTACTTC.

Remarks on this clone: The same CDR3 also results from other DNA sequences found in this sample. DNA for the CDR3: TGTGCCAGCAGTTACGTACTAGCGGGAAGCGATGAGCAGTTCTTC. It specifies CASSYVLAGSDEQFF. The chain employs TRBV6-5 and TRBJ2-1, with 10 nucleotides matching TRBD2. V gave up 2 bases and J gave up 8 bases; unmatched junction bases: 6. Germline assignment: CDR1 MNHEY and CDR2 SVGAGI. This CDR3 region has 15 residues.